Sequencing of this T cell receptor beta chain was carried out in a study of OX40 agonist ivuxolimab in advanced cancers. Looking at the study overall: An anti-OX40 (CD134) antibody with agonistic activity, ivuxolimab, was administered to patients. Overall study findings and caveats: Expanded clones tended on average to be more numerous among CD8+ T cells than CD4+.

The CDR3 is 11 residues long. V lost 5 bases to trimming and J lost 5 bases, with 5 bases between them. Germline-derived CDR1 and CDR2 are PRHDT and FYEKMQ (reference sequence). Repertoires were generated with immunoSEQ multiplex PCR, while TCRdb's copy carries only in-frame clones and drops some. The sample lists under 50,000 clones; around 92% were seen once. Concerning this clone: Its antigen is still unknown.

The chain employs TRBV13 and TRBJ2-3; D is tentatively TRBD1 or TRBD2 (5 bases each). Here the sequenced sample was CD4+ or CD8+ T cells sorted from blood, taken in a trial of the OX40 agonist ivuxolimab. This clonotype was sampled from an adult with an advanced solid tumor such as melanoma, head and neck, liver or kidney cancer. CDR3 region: CASSGGDTQYF. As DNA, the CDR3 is TGTGCCAGCAGCGGGGGAGATACGCAGTATTTT.